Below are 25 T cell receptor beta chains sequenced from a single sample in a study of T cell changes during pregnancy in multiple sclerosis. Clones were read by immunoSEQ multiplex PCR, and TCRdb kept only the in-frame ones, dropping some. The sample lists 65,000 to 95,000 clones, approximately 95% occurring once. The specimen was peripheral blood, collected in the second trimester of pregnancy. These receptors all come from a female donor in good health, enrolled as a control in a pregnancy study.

The CDR3 sequence: CASSLRWTGPQETQYF. CDR3 in DNA: TGCGCCAGCAGCTTGAGGTGGACAGGTCCCCAAGAGACCCAGTACTTC. The chain uses TRBV5-1 and TRBJ2-5; 7 bases line up with TRBD1. From germline, CDR1 is SGHRS and CDR2 YFSETQ. This CDR3 spans 16 amino acids. V lost 1 base, J lost 1 base, and 7 bases stayed unmatched. Full variable domain (rest looked up from reference TRBV5-1 and TRBJ2-5): KAGVTQTPRYLIKTRGQQVTLSCSPISGHRSVSWYQQTPGQGLQFLFEYFSETQRNKGNFPGRFSGRQFSNSRSEMNVSTLELGDSALYLCASSLRWTGPQETQYFGPGTRLLVL.

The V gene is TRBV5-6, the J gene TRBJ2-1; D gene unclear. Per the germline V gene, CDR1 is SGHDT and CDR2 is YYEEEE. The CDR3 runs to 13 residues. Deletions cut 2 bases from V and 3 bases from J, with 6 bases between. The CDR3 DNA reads TGTGCCAGCAGCTTTGATAGCTACAATGAGCAGTTCTTC. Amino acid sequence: CASSFDSYNEQFF.

The CDR3 nucleotides read TGTGCCAGCTGTAGGACTAGCGGGAGCAATGAGCAGTTCTTC. Its protein product is CASCRTSGSNEQFF. This chain links TRBV2 with TRBJ2-1; 13 nucleotides align to TRBD2. The V and J ends lost 8 bases and 6 bases, in that order; junction bases with no gene match: 4. This CDR3 comprises 14 residues. Germline V CDR1 and CDR2: SNHLY, FYNNEI.

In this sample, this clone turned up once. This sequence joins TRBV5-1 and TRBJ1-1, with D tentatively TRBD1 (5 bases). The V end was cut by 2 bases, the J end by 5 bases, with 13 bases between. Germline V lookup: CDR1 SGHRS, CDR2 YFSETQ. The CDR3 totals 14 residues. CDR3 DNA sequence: TGCGCCAGCAGCTTAGCAGGGAGGGTAACTGAAGCTTTCTTT. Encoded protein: CASSLAGRVTEAFF.

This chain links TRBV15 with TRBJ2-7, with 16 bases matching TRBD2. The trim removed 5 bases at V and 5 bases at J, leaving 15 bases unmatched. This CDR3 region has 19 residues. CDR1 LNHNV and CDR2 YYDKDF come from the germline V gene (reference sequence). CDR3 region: CATSPRPGLAGGRRNEQYF. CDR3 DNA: TGTGCCACCAGCCCCAGACCGGGACTAGCGGGAGGGCGCAGGAACGAGCAGTACTTC.

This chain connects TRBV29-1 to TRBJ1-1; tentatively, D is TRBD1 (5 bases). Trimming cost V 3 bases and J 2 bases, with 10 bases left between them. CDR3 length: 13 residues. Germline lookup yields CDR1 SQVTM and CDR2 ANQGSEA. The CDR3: CSVDDSLNTEAFF. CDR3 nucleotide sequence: TGCAGCGTTGATGACAGCCTAAACACTGAAGCTTTCTTT.

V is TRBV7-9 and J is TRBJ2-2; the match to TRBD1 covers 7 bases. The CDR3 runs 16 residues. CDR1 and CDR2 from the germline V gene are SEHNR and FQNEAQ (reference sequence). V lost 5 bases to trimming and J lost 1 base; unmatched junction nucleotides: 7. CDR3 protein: CASSGKGTENTGELFF. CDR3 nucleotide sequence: TGTGCCAGCAGCGGCAAAGGGACAGAGAACACCGGGGAGCTGTTTTTT.

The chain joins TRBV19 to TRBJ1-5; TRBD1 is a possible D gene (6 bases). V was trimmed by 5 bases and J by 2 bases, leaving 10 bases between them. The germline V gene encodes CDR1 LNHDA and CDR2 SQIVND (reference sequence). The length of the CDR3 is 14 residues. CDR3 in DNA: TGTGCCAGTAGTCGGGGGGCGGGCAATCAGCCCCAGCATTTT. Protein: CASSRGAGNQPQHF.

CDR3 DNA: TGTGCCACCAGCTCCTCGACAGGGGGCTCCTACGAGCAGTACTTC. The encoded protein is CATSSSTGGSYEQYF. The chain employs TRBV15 and TRBJ2-7; 9 bases align to TRBD1. The ends lost 5 bases at V and 0 bases at J; junction bases unmatched: 5. CDR3 length: 15 residues. The germline V gene encodes CDR1 LNHNV and CDR2 YYDKDF (reference sequence).

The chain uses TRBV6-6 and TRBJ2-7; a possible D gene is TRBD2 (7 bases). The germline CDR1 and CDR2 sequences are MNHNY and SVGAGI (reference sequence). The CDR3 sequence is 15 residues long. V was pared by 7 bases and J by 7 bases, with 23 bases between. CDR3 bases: TGTGCCAGCACCCTTTTGAGGGGGAGGGCGAGGGAGCAGTACTTC. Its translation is CASTLLRGRAREQYF.

The DNA of the CDR3 is TGTGCCAGCTCACAGACTAGTCCGGCCGAGCAGTACTTC. This encodes CASSQTSPAEQYF. The V gene is TRBV18, the J gene TRBJ2-7, with a possible D match to TRBD2 (6 bases). The ends were cut back, 4 bases at V and 6 bases at J, with 13 bases in the middle. Germline assignment: CDR1 KGHSH and CDR2 LQKENI. This CDR3 has 13 residues.

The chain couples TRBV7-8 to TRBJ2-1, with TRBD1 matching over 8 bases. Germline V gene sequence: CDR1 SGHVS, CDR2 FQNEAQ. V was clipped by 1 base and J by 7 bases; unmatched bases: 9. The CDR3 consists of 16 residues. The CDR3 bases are TGTGCCAGCAGCTTAGATGACAGGGGTATGTGGAATGAGCAGTTCTTC. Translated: CASSLDDRGMWNEQFF.

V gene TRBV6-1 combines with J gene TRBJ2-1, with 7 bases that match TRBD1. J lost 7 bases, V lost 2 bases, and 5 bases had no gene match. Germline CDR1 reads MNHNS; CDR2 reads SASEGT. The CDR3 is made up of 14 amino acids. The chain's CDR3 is CASSEFARGNEQFF. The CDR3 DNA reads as TGTGCCAGCAGTGAATTCGCCAGGGGGAATGAGCAGTTCTTC.

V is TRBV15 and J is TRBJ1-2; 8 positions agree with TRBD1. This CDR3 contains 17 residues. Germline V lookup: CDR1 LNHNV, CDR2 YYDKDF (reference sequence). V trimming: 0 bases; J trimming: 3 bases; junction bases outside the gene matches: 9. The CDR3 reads CATSRDGTGGADYGYTF. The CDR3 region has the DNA TGTGCCACCAGCAGAGATGGGACAGGAGGGGCGGACTATGGCTACACCTTC.

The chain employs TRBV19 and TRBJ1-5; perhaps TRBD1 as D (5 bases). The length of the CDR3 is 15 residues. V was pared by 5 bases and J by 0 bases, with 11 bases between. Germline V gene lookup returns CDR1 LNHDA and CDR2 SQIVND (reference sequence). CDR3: CASSPRQFSNQPQHF. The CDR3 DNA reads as TGTGCCAGTAGTCCCCGACAGTTTAGCAATCAGCCCCAGCATTTT.

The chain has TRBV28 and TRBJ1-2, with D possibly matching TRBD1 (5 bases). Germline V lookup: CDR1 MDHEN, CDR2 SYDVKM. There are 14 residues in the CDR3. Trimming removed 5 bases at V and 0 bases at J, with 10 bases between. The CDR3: CASSRLTANYGYTF. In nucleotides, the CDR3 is TGTGCCAGCAGTCGACTGACAGCTAACTATGGCTACACCTTC.

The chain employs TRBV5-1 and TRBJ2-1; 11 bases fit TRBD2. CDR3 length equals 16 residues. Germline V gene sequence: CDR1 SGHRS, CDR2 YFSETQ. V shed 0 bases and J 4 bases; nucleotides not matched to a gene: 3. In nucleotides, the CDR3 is TGCGCCAGCAGCTTGGAAGGGACTAGCGGTTACAATGAGCAGTTCTTC. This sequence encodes CASSLEGTSGYNEQFF. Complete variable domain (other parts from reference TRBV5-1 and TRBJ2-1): KAGVTQTPRYLIKTRGQQVTLSCSPISGHRSVSWYQQTPGQGLQFLFEYFSETQRNKGNFPGRFSGRQFSNSRSEMNVSTLELGDSALYLCASSLEGTSGYNEQFFGPGTRLTVL.

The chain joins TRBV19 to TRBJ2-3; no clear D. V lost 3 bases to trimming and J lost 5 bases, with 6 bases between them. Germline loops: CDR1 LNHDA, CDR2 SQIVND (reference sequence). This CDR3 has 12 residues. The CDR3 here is CASSIMRDTQYF. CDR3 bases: TGTGCCAGTAGTATTATGAGAGATACGCAGTATTTT. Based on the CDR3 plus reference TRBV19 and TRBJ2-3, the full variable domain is DGGITQSPKYLFRKEGQNVTLSCEQNLNHDAMYWYRQDPGQGLRLIYYSQIVNDFQKGDIAEGYSVSREKKESFPLTVTSAQKNPTAFYLCASSIMRDTQYFGPGTRLTVL.

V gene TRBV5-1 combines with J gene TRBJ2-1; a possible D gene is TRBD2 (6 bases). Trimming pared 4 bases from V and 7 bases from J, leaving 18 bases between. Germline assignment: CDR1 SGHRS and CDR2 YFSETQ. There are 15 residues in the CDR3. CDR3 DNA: TGCGCCAGCAGCGTAGGGTCAAGCGGGCTTAATGAGCAGTTCTTC. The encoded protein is CASSVGSSGLNEQFF.

CDR3 in DNA: TGTGCCAGCAGCTTGGCCTTTCGGACAGGGGGCAGGGATACGCAGTATTTT. This translates into CASSLAFRTGGRDTQYF. The chain employs TRBV5-4 and TRBJ2-3; 11 bases line up with TRBD1. The germline CDR1 and CDR2 sequences are SGHNT and YYREEE (reference sequence). The CDR3 totals 17 residues. With V trimmed by 0 bases and J by 6 bases, 9 bases remained unmatched.

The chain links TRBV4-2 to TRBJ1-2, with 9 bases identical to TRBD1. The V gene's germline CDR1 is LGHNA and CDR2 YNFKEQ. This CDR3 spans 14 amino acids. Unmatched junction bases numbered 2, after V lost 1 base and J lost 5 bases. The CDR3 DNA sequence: TGTGCCAGCAGCCAAGTGGGACAGGGATATGGCTACACCTTC. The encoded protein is CASSQVGQGYGYTF.

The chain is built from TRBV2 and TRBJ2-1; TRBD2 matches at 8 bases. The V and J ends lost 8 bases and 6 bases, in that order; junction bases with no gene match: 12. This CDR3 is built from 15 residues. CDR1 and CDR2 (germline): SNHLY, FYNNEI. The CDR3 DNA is TGTGCCAGCCTTCGAGGAGCGGGAGTTGGCAATGAGCAGTTCTTC. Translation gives CASLRGAGVGNEQFF.

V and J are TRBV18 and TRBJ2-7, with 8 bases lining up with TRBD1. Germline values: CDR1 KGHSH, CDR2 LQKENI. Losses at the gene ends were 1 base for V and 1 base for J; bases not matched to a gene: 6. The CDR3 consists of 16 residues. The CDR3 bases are TGTGCCAGCTCACCACGAACAGGGGGTTCGTCCTACGAGCAGTACTTC. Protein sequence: CASSPRTGGSSYEQYF.

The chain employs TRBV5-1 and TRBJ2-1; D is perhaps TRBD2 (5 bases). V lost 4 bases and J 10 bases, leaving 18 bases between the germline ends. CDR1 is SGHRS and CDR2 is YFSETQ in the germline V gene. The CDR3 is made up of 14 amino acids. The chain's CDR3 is CASSPGPEGTEQFF. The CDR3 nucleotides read TGCGCCAGCAGCCCGGGCCCTGAGGGCACGGAGCAGTTCTTC.

In DNA, the CDR3 is TGTGCCAGTTCCTCACAGGGGAGAGAGACTGAAGCTTTCTTT. It codes for CASSSQGRETEAFF. The V and J genes are TRBV2 and TRBJ1-1; 7 bases line up with TRBD1. Germline trimming cut 9 bases from V and 5 bases from J; bases unmatched to any gene: 12. Germline lookup yields CDR1 SNHLY and CDR2 FYNNEI. The CDR3 is 14 residues long.